The sequence of this T cell receptor (beta chain) was determined in a study of cytomegalovirus exposure and HLA in healthy donors. The wider study: Previous work identified 120 million or so unique TCR beta sequences from roughly 180 million T cells.

The study ran its PCR with 60 Vbeta and 13 Jbeta primers. The protocol was immunoSEQ multiplex PCR, while the TCRdb copy is restricted to in-frame clones and leaves out a portion. The data show around 150,000 clones, 66% seen once. CDR1 KGHSH and CDR2 LQKENI come from the germline V gene. The CDR3 runs to 16 residues. V was clipped by 5 bases and J by 4 bases, with 17 bases between them. The sequenced material came from PBMCs. This TCR was recovered from a human donor in good health. The chain employs TRBV18 and TRBJ2-2; D is ambiguous. The CDR3 DNA reads as TGTGCCAGCTCATCCGTCCCCAGCCGAGGCACCGGGGAGCTGTTTTTT. Its protein is CASSSVPSRGTGELFF.